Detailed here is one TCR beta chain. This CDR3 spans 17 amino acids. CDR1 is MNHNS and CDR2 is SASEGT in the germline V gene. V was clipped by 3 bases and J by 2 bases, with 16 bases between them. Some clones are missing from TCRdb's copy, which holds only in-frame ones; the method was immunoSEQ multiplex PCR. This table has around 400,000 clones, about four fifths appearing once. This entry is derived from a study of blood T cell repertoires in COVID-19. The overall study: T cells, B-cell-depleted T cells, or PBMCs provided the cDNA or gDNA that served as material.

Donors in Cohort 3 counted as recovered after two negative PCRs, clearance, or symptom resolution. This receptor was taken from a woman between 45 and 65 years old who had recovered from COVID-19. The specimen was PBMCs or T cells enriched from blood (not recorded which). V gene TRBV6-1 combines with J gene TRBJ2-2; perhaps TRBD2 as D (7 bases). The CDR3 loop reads CASSDASRGGNTGELFF. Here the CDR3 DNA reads TGTGCCAGCAGTGATGCTTCAAGGGGGGGAAACACCGGGGAGCTGTTTTTT.